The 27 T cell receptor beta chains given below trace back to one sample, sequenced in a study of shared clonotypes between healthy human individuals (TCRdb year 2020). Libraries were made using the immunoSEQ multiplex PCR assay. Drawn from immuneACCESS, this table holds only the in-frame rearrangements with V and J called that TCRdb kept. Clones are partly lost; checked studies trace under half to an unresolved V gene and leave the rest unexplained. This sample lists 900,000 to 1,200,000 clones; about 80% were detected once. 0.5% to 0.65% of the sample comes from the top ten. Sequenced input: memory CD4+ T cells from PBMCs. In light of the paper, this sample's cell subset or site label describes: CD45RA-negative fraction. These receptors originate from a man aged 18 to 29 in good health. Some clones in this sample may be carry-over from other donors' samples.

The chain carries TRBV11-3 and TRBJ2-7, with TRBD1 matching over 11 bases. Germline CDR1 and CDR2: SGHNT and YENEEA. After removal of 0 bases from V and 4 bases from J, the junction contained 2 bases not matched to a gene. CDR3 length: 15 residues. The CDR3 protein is CASSLDRDRGYEQYF. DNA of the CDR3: TGTGCCAGCAGCTTAGACCGGGACAGGGGGTACGAGCAGTACTTC.

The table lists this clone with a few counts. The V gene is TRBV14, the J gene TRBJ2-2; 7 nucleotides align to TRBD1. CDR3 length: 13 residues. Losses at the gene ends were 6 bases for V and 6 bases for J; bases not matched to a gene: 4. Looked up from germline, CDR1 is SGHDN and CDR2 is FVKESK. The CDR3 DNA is TGTGCCAGCAGACTCGGGACAGCCGGGGAGCTGTTTTTT. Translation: CASRLGTAGELFF.

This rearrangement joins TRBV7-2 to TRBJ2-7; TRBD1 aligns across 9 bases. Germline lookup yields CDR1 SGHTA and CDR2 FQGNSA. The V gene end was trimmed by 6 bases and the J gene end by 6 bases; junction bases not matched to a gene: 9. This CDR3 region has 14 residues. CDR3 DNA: TGTGCCAGCAGATCCGGGACAGGGACGACCGAGCAGTACTTC. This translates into CASRSGTGTTEQYF.

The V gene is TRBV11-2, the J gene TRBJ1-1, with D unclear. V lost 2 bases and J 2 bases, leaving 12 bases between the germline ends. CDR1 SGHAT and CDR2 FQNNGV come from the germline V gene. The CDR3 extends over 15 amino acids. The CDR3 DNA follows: TGTGCCAGCAGCTTATGGAAGACGATAAACACTGAAGCTTTCTTT. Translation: CASSLWKTINTEAFF.

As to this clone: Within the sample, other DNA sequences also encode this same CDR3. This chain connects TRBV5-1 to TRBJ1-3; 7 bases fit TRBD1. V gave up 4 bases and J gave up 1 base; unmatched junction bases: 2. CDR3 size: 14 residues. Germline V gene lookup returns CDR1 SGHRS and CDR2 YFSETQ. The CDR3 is CASSPGQSGNTIYF. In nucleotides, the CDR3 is TGCGCCAGCAGCCCGGGACAGTCTGGAAACACCATATATTTT. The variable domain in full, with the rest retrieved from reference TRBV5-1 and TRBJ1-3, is KAGVTQTPRYLIKTRGQQVTLSCSPISGHRSVSWYQQTPGQGLQFLFEYFSETQRNKGNFPGRFSGRQFSNSRSEMNVSTLELGDSALYLCASSPGQSGNTIYFGEGSWLTVV.

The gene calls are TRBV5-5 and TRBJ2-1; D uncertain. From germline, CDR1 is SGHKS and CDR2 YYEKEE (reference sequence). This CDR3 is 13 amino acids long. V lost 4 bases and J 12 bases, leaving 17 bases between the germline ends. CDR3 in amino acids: CASSLIPERAQFF. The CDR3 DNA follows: TGTGCCAGCAGCCTGATCCCCGAACGGGCGCAGTTCTTC.

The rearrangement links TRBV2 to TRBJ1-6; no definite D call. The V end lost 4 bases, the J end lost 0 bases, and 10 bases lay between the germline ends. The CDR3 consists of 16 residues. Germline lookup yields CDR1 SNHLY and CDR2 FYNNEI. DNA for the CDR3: TGTGCCAGCAGTGGACTCCCGAGCTCCTATAATTCACCCCTCCACTTT. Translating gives CASSGLPSSYNSPLHF.

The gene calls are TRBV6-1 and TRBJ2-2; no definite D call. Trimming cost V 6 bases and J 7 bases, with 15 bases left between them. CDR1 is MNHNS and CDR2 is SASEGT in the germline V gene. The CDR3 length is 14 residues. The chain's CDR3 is CASRRGEGSGELFF. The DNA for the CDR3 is TGTGCCAGCAGGCGCGGAGAAGGCAGCGGGGAGCTGTTTTTT.

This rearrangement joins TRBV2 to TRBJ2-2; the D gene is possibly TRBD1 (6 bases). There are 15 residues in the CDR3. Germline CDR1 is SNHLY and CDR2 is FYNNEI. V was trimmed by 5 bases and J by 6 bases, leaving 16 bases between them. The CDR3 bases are TGTGCCAGCAGTAGCGGCAGGGGAACACCCGGGGAGCTGTTTTTT. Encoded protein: CASSSGRGTPGELFF.

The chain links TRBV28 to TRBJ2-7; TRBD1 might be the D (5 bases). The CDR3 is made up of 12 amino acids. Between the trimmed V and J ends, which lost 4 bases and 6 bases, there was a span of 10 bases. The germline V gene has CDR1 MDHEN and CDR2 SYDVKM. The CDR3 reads CASSSQGREQYF. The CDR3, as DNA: TGTGCCAGCAGTTCGCAGGGTCGCGAGCAGTACTTC. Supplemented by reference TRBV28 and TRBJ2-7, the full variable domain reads DVKVTQSSRYLVKRTGEKVFLECVQDMDHENMFWYRQDPGLGLRLIYFSYDVKMKEKGDIPEGYSVSREKKERFSLILESASTNQTSMYLCASSSQGREQYFGPGTRLTVT.

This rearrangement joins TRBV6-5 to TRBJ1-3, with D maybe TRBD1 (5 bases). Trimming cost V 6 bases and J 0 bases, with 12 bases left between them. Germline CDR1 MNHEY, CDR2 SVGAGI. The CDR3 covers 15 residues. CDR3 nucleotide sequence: TGTGCCAGCAGGCGAGGGGCCAACTCTGGAAACACCATATATTTT. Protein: CASRRGANSGNTIYF.

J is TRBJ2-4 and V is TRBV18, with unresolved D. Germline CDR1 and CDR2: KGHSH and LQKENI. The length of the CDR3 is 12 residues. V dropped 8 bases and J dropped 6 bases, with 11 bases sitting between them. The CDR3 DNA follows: TGTGCCAGCGGCGATAGCATAAACATTCAGTACTTC. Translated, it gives CASGDSINIQYF.

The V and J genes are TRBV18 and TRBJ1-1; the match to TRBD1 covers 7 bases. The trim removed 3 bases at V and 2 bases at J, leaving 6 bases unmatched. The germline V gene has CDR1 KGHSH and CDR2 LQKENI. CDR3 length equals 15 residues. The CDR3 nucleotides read TGTGCCAGCTCACCGCCGGGACAGTTCAACACTGAAGCTTTCTTT. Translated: CASSPPGQFNTEAFF.

The CDR3 DNA sequence: TGTGCCAGCAAATCGTCTAGCGGGAGCTCCAAGGTAGATACGCAGTATTTT. It is translated as CASKSSSGSSKVDTQYF. The chain combines TRBV28 with TRBJ2-3; 10 bases align to TRBD2. This CDR3 is built from 17 residues. J was trimmed by 5 bases and V by 7 bases; bases with no gene match: 15. Germline V CDR1 and CDR2: MDHEN, SYDVKM.

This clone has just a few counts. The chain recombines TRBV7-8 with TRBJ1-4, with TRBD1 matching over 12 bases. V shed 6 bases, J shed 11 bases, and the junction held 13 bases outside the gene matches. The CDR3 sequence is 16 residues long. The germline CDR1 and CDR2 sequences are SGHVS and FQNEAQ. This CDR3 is CASSLPMGDRGRKLFF. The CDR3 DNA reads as TGTGCCAGCAGTCTACCTATGGGGGACAGGGGGCGCAAACTGTTTTTT.

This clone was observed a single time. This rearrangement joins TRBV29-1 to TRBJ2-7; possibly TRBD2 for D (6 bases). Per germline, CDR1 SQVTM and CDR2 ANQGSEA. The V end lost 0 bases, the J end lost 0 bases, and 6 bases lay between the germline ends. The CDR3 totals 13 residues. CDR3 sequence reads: CSVEEGGSYEQYF. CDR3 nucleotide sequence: TGCAGCGTTGAAGAGGGGGGCTCCTACGAGCAGTACTTC.

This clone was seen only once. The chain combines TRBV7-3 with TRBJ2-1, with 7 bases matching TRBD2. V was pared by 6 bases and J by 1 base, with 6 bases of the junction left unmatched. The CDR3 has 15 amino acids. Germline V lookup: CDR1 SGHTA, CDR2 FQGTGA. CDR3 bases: TGTGCCAGCAGTGCCAGCGGGGCGTCCTACAATGAGCAGTTCTTC. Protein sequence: CASSASGASYNEQFF. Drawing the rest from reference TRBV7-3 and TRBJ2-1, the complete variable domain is GAGVSQTPSNKVTEKGKYVELRCDPISGHTALYWYRQSLGQGPEFLIYFQGTGAADDSGLPNDRFFAVRPEGSVSTLKIQRTERGDSAVYLCASSASGASYNEQFFGPGTRLTVL.

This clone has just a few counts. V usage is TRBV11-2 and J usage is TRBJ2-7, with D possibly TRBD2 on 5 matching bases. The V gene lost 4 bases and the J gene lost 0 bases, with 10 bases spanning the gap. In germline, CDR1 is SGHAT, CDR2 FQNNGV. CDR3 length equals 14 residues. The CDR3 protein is CASSSTRGSYEQYF. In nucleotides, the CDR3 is TGTGCCAGCAGCTCCACCCGGGGCTCCTACGAGCAGTACTTC.

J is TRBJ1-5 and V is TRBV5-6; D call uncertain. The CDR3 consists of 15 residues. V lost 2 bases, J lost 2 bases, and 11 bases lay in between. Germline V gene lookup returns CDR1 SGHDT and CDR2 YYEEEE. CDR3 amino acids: CASSLNGRGNQPQHF. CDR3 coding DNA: TGTGCCAGCAGCTTAAATGGGAGGGGCAATCAGCCCCAGCATTTT.

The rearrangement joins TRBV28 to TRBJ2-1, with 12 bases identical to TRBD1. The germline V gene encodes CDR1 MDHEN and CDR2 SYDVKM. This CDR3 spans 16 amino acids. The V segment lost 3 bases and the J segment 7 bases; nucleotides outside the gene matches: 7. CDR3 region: CASSLPGQGAQNEQFF. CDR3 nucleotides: TGTGCCAGCAGTTTGCCGGGACAGGGGGCGCAAAATGAGCAGTTCTTC.

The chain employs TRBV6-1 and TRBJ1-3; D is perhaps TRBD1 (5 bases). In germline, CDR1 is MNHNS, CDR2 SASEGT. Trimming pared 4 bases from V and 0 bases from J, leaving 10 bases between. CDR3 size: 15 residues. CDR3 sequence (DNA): TGTGCCAGCAGTGGACAGCTCAGCTCTGGAAACACCATATATTTT. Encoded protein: CASSGQLSSGNTIYF.

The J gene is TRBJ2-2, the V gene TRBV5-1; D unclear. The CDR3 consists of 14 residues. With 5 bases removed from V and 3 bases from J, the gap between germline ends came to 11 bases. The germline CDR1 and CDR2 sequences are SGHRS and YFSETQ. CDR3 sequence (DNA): TGCGCCAGCAGTAATAGGGTGGACACCGGGGAGCTGTTTTTT. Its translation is CASSNRVDTGELFF.

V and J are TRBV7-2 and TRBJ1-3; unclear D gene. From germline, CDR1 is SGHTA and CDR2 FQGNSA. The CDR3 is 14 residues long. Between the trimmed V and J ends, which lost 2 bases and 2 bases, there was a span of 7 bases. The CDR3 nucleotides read TGTGCCAGCAGCTTACTGCGTACTGGAAACACCATATATTTT. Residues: CASSLLRTGNTIYF.

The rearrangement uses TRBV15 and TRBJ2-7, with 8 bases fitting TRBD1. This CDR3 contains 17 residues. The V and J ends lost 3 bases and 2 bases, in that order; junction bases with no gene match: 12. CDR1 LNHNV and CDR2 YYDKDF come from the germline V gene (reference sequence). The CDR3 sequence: CATSRGGQATSTYEQYF. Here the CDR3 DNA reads TGTGCCACCAGCAGGGGGGGACAGGCGACTTCGACCTACGAGCAGTACTTC.

The CDR3 sequence is CATSRDSPVSAFF. CDR3 bases: TGTGCCACCAGCAGAGATAGTCCAGTCTCAGCTTTCTTT. The V and J genes are TRBV15 and TRBJ1-1; D is undetermined. Trimming took 0 bases from V and 10 from J, leaving 12 bases between them. The V gene's germline CDR1 is LNHNV and CDR2 YYDKDF (reference sequence). The CDR3 runs 13 residues.

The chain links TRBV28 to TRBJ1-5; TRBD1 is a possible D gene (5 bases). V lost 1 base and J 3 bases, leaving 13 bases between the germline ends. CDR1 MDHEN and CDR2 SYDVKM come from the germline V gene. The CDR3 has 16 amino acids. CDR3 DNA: TGTGCCAGCAGTTTATCTTTAGGGGTGTTCAATCAGCCCCAGCATTTT. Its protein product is CASSLSLGVFNQPQHF.

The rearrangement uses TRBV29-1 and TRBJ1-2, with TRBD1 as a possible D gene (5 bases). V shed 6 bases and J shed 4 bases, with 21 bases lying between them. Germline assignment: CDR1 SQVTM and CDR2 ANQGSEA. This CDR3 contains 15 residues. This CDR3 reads CSVGGARNYPYGYTF. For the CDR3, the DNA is TGCAGCGTGGGGGGTGCCAGAAACTACCCCTATGGCTACACCTTC.